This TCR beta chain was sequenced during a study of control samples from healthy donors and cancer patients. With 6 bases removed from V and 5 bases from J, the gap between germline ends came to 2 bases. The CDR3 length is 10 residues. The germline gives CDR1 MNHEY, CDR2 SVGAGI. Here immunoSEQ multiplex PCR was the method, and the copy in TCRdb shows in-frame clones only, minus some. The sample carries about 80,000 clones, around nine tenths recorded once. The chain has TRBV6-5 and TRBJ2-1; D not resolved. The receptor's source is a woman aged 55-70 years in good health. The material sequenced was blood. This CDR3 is CASRDNEQFF. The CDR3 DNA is TGTGCCAGCAGGGACAATGAGCAGTTCTTC.